These T cell receptor beta chains were read from a single sample in a study of T-cell memory formation after mild COVID-19. TCRdb reprocessed the 5' RACE reads with MiXCR, giving one entry per CDR3 protein. The profile shows around 220,000 distinct CDR3 sequences, over 15% of them singletons. Sequencing was performed on PBMCs or a T cell subset sorted from them (not recorded which). These receptors originate from a young man who had mild COVID-19 (a few samples of this study predate the infection). Cell type and time point are not known. Both conserved end residues are trimmed from each CDR3. The size of a clone is reported for some rows only, either as once, few or many, or as a class for expanded clones.

clone size	V gene	J gene	CDR3 protein
.	TRBV10-3	TRBJ2-2	AISESLGQGVFGELF
few	TRBV7-2	TRBJ2-7	ASSLGFQGYEQY
.	TRBV20-1	TRBJ2-3	SARDRAGTDTQY
many	TRBV28	TRBJ2-5	ASSFNGQGQETQY
few	TRBV7-2	TRBJ2-5	ASSQSSGGAQETQY
few	TRBV3-1	TRBJ2-7	ASSLHGSYEQY
.	TRBV7-3	TRBJ1-1	ASSTGRPRAEAF
.	TRBV5-1	TRBJ1-2	ASSLEGAIDYGYT
.	TRBV10-3	TRBJ1-2	AISESMGTNYGYT
.	TRBV7-8	TRBJ2-5	ASSLERVYQETQY
few	TRBV3-1	TRBJ1-1	ASSQGVARTEAF
many	TRBV4-3	TRBJ1-3	ASSQEPQRSGNTIY
few	TRBV6-5	TRBJ2-1	ASSSLGGPYNEQF
few	TRBV5-5	TRBJ1-1	ASSLSGQGISPEAF
.	TRBV4-2	TRBJ2-3	ASSQVEHRTDTQY
.	TRBV12-3/TRBV12-4	TRBJ1-5	ASSLGYTGAQPQH
few	TRBV9	TRBJ2-4	ASSVSGGLAKNIQY
.	TRBV6-2/TRBV6-3	TRBJ2-7	ASSYGGTTAYEQY
few	TRBV29-1	TRBJ2-5	SVDGREAETQY
.	TRBV28	TRBJ1-5	ASRPRLGQPQH
.	TRBV2	TRBJ1-3	ASSVDRTGNTIY
few	TRBV4-3	TRBJ2-3	ASSQEIAGETQY
many	TRBV6-5	TRBJ1-1	ASIFRGPAGTEAF
few	TRBV5-1	TRBJ1-1	ASSLKGGANTEAF
once	TRBV7-8	TRBJ2-1	ASSFSRSYNEQF
many	TRBV7-8	TRBJ2-5	ASSDRTGRETQY
few	TRBV5-1	TRBJ2-1	ASSLEEARLEF
few	TRBV10-2	TRBJ1-2	ASSESGQAGYT
.	TRBV5-1	TRBJ1-4	ASSLVSLSGEKLF
few	TRBV7-2	TRBJ1-1	ASSLEAGAEAF
few	TRBV7-2	TRBJ1-3	ASRLDGVSGNTIY
many	TRBV5-5	TRBJ1-1	ASSRASEAF
few	TRBV29-1	TRBJ2-2	SVPRGTGELF
.	TRBV29-1	TRBJ1-4	SVEEPGQGNKLF
.	TRBV7-6	TRBJ2-2	ASSLDLGNGELF
many	TRBV7-9	TRBJ2-5	ASSRDVEETQY
few	TRBV12-3/TRBV12-4	TRBJ2-7	ASSLEDRGEQY
few	TRBV11-2	TRBJ2-3	ASSRGADTLTDTQY
few	TRBV7-2	TRBJ2-7	ASSPRTVGGWY
medium-sized	TRBV12-3/TRBV12-4	TRBJ1-1	ASSLPGGTEAF
.	TRBV12-3/TRBV12-4	TRBJ1-4	ASSSGGGRSNEKLF
.	TRBV7-8	TRBJ1-3	ASSTARAGNTIY